This T cell receptor (beta chain) was obtained from a study of CD8+ T cells in alopecia areata (dated by TCRdb to 2017 to 2018). Regarding the study in general: The treated patients, all with moderate-to-severe alopecia areata, were enrolled in an open-label pilot trial of oral tofacitinib given at 5 to 10 mg twice daily. Patients received tofacitinib for 6 to 18 months and were then followed off drug for 6 months to check for delayed response and recurrence. Disease severity in treated patients was measured with the SALT score, which quantifies the percentage of affected scalp surface area. In both human patients and the C3H/HeJ mouse model, the study applied high-throughput TCRbeta sequencing to look at T cell clonal expansion in alopecia areata. On the human side, TCRbeta sequencing was run on scalp tissue and on sorted CD4+ and CD8+ peripheral blood T cells from healthy controls and from alopecia areata patients with either patchy or totalis/universalis disease. Biopsies were taken from tofacitinib-treated patients at baseline and at 4 and 24 weeks of treatment, and a later scalp biopsy was taken in several of the tofacitinib-treated patients. Scalp clonality was compared across normal scalp (n=4), patchy alopecia areata scalp (n=8), and alopecia totalis/universalis scalp (n=8). The RNA source kit depended on sample type: the PAXgene miRNA kit for fixed scalp, the miRNeasy kit for PBMCs, and the RNeasy kit for mouse skin. TCRbeta CDR3 regions were amplified by immunoSEQ multiplex PCR using 35 Vbeta forward and 13 Jbeta reverse primers.

Details on this clone: Its antigen is unknown. No quality values exist for individual bases; no much larger clone is one base distant.

What the study reported, not specific to this receptor: Tofacitinib significantly decreased scalp clonality and the number of expanded CD8+ clones among the top 100 scalp clones. During tofacitinib treatment, many expanded lesional clones remained in scalp and blood, and this persistence may partly explain relapse after treatment is stopped. Unlike mouse skin, where gammadelta T cells dominate, normal human skin contains resident alphabeta T cells that get sequenced too, which complicates analysis of the scalp TCR repertoire. Compared with normal scalp, lesional scalp, particularly in alopecia totalis/universalis, had higher clonality and more expanded CD8+ clones, which suggests antigenic drive. Because the treated cohort was small and had just a single nonresponder, larger studies are needed to establish links between baseline CD8+ expansion and response. Compared with mice, TCR sequences shared between patients were less clear, possibly partly because of HLA diversity across the patient population.

The sample's time point, from its label and the paper: less than five weeks on oral tofacitinib. Reading the label with the study, this specimen's treatment or condition is: oral pan-JAK inhibitor, 5-10 mg twice daily. Lesional scalp punch biopsies and peripheral blood were collected from alopecia areata patients. PBMCs were separated by density centrifugation and stained for CD3, CD4 and CD8, after which CD4+ and CD8+ T cells were sorted on a FACSAria. The V end loses 1 base and the J end loses 2 bases, and a stretch of 12 bases separates them. Reading from cysteine to phenylalanine, the CDR3 counts 17 amino acids. CDR3 DNA only is kept here, 51 bases in frame from base 1. Library creation used the immunoSEQ multiplex PCR assay. For TCR sequencing, RNA was extracted from every sample and reverse transcribed into cDNA to serve as template. SuperScript III was used for first-strand cDNA synthesis, primed with a 2:1 mix of oligo-dT and random hexamers. Amplification bias was assessed with a synthetic immune receptor repertoire, and residual bias was removed computationally. The original methods were these. Raw reads were preprocessed for error removal, and CDR3 was defined according to IMGT conventions as running from the conserved cysteine to phenylalanine. Clonality was computed as 1 minus the Shannon entropy, with the entropy normalized by log2 of the number of productive unique TCRs. CD4 or CD8 identity of scalp clones was inferred by cross-referencing scalp TCRbeta sequences with sorted blood CD4 and CD8 repertoires. TCRdb mirrors the immuneACCESS table, restricted to in-frame sequences. Some clones are absent from its copies; in checked studies, under half trace to an unresolved V gene, and the reason for the others is unknown. The DNA gave D and trimming, while V, J and clone size come from that table. This sample comprises approximately 210,000 clones, about three fifths of them detected only once. The ten largest clones capture 3% to 4% of the sample.

The sequenced sample was CD4+ T cells sorted from blood, obtained at week 4, from a patient treated with tofacitinib. This chain is built from TRBV23-1 and TRBJ2-6; 6 matching bases give a weak D call of TRBD2. TRBV23-1 is an open reading frame, and its role is uncertain. This sequence originates from a human donor with alopecia areata. The nucleotides are TGCGCCAGCAGTCAATTCAGGGAGGTCCCTGGGGCCAACGTCCTGACTTTC. Its product reads: CASSQFREVPGANVLTF.